The entry below gives a single T cell receptor beta chain sequence along with its context. CDR1 and CDR2 (germline): SNHLY, FYNNEI. The CDR3 spans 13 residues. The sample originates from a study of blood T cells in healthy people across ages. A second PCR, run for roughly 7 to 11 cycles, used a sample-barcoded 5' primer plus a J-beta primer mix. TCRdb reprocessed the 5' RACE reads with MiXCR, giving one entry per CDR3 protein. This table has 760,000 or so distinct CDR3 sequences, roughly 25% appearing once. Another study also made use of these data, one on T cells of mothers and their children. From that study: Reads recorded for TCR beta CDR3 numbered over 9 million per mother and about 3 million per child.

Sequenced sample: blood. This clonotype was sampled from a boy under 18 in good health. This chain links TRBV2 with TRBJ2-7; a weak D match, TRBD2 (6 bases). The better agreement between TRBJ2-5 and the DNA end casts doubt on the J call. The CDR3 spells CASRTGLKETQYF. CDR3 nucleotide sequence: TGTGCCAGCAGGACGGGACTCAAAGAGACCCAGTACTTC.